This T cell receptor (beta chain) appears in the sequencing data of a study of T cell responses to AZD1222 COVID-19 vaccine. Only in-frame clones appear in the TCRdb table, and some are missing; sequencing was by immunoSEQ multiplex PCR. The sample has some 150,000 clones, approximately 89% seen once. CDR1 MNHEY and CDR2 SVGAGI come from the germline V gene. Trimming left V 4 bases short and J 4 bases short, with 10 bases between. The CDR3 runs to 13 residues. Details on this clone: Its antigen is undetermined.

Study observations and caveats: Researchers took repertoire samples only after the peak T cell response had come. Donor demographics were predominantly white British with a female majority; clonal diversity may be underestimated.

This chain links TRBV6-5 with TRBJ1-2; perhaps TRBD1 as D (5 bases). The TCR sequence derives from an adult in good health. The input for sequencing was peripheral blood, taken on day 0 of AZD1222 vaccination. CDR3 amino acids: CASSWGVGYGYTF. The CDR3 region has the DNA TGTGCCAGCAGTTGGGGGGTAGGCTATGGCTACACCTTC.